This TCR beta chain derives from a study of blood T cell repertoires in COVID-19 (dated by TCRdb to 2019 to 2021). For the study in its entirety: Samples covering the acute and convalescent phases of COVID-19 were provided by collaborators in the United States, Italy and Spain. The prospective study material was composed of cDNA or gDNA derived from T cells, B-cell-depleted T cells, or PBMCs. The dataset comprised deeply sampled blood TCRbeta repertoires from subjects exposed to, actively infected with, or recovered from COVID-19. Where HLA class I and class II types were available, the types were taken from metadata supplied by the sample provider, not from assay-based typing. The samples were drawn from two sources: the first 160 participants of the ongoing ImmuneRACE study, and 1,000 to 1,500 subjects contributed by 6 global collaborators. Sample metadata almost always included a de-identified subject ID, COVID-19 status, age in years and sex. The repertoires were made available in a free public database intended to serve as a resource for research on the immune response to SARS-CoV-2.

Broad study findings and their caveats: The quantity of clinical and demographic metadata differed by source and by participant and was supplied without curation.

The junction shows trimming of 7 bases on V and 7 bases on J, plus 8 bases between the germline ends. CDR1 and CDR2 are drawn from the germline V gene: SGHRS, YFSETQ. The CDR3, cysteine through phenylalanine, is 11 amino acids long. Here the CDR3 DNA is all that survives: 33 bases in frame from base 1. In the prospective study, participants were about 18 to 100 years old, resided in 20 to 30 geographic areas of the United States, and were enrolled through a virtual design. To assign participants to cohorts, the prospective study relied on clinical history that participants themselves reported in a screening survey and a study questionnaire. For ImmuneRACE Cohort 3, a participant was defined as recovered based on two consecutive negative NP/OP PCR tests, clearance by a healthcare professional, or resolution of symptoms. In the prospective study, whole blood, serum and a nasopharyngeal or oropharyngeal swab were collected from each participant by mobile phlebotomists. Participants in the prospective study had the option to provide additional blood draws and questionnaires over an approximately 2-month period. Blood samples from the prospective study were shipped frozen or at room temperature prior to DNA extraction.

TCRbeta CDR3 regions were amplified from genomic DNA using the immunoSEQ Assay, a bias-controlled multiplex PCR. Per the source publication's procedure: Within the assay, amplification of reference gene primers was used to estimate how many nucleated cells each sample contained. To quantify the absolute abundance of each unique TCRbeta CDR3 rearrangement, sequence reads were collapsed and filtered. For each sample, productive Simpson clonality was calculated as the square root of Simpson's diversity index across productive rearrangements. TCRdb holds this immuneACCESS table with in-frame rearrangements only. Some clones are missing; in checked studies, unresolved V genes explain under half, and the rest has no known cause. Clone size and V and J calls were adopted from that table, with D and trimming inferred from the DNA. This sample gives around 230,000 clones in total; about 87% of them show up just once. Of the sample, 2.5% to 3% is held by the ten largest clones.

In its sample, this clone was seen once. Its antigen is unknown. No per-base quality is available; no much larger clone lies one base away. The clonotype comes from a woman in her thirties who had recovered from COVID-19. Sequencing used PBMCs or T cells enriched from blood (not recorded which). The sequence joins TRBV5-1 to TRBJ2-2, with TRBD2 perhaps the D gene, on 5 matching bases. The CDR3 protein is CASFGSGELFF. The nucleotide sequence reads TGCGCCAGCTTTGGGAGCGGGGAGCTGTTTTTT.